A selection of T cell receptor beta chains follows, all from one sample in a study of T-cell memory formation after mild COVID-19. TCRdb fed the 5' RACE reads into MiXCR, producing one record per CDR3 protein. Here the sample spans about half a million distinct CDR3 sequences, 18% being singletons. The specimen sequenced was PBMCs or a T cell subset sorted from them (not recorded which). The receptors were sampled from an adult woman who had mild COVID-19 (a few samples of this study predate the infection). Cell type and time point are not known. Each CDR3 is given with its conserved first and last residue. Fields, in order: D gene, V gene, J gene, clone size, CDR3 DNA, CDR3 protein. D genes are given only for firm matches. For some rows the clone size is stated as once, few or many, or as a class when expanded; others skip it.

>.|TRBV12-3/TRBV12-4|TRBJ2-6|.
TGTGCCAGCAGTTTATTACGGGGCGGGTCAGGGGCCAACGTCCTGACTTTC
CASSLLRGGSGANVLTF
>.|TRBV11-3|TRBJ2-1|.
TGTGCCAGCAGCTTAACCGCGGGACTGCTCTACAATGAGCAGTTCTTC
CASSLTAGLLYNEQFF
>.|TRBV6-2/TRBV6-3|TRBJ2-7|.
TGTGCCAGCAGTGTTTCCGGGACCAAGGGGGAGCAGTACTTC
CASSVSGTKGEQYF
>.|TRBV7-3|TRBJ2-1|.
TGTGCCAGCAGCTTGGGGTGGAGCTCCTACAATGAGCAGTTCTTC
CASSLGWSSYNEQFF
>.|TRBV5-5|TRBJ2-3|once
TGTGCCAGCAGCCCCCCTCACCCTTACACAGATACGCAGTATTTT
CASSPPHPYTDTQYF
>.|TRBV6-2/TRBV6-3|TRBJ2-6|few
TGTGCCAGCAGGTCCTTTCAGGTCCCTCTGGTCTCTGGGGCCAACGTCCTGACTTTC
CASRSFQVPLVSGANVLTF
>.|TRBV29-1|TRBJ2-1|.
TGCAGCGTTGAAGGCGTGGCCAATGAGCAGTTCTTC
CSVEGVANEQFF
>.|TRBV5-1|TRBJ1-2|.
TGCGCCAGCAGCTTGCTTCAGCGTAACTATGGCTACACCTTC
CASSLLQRNYGYTF
>.|TRBV12-3/TRBV12-4|TRBJ1-2|.
TGTGCCAGCGCATCCTCAGGTCGGGGTCGCTATGGCTACACCTTC
CASASSGRGRYGYTF
>.|TRBV5-1|TRBJ1-4|few
TGCGCCAGCAGCGAGCAAGGGGGGCATAGTAATGAAAAACTGTTTTTT
CASSEQGGHSNEKLFF
>TRBD2|TRBV12-3/TRBV12-4|TRBJ2-7|.
TGTGCCAGCAGTTTGTCTAATACGGGAGGGCCTTCCTACGAGCAGTACTTC
CASSLSNTGGPSYEQYF